One sample yielded the 7 T cell receptor beta chains listed below, sequenced in a study of HIV-infected children after antiretroviral therapy interruption. The treatment: PENTA 11 planned treatment interruption arm or continuous ART arm. Unique molecular identifiers were included in an RNA-based 3' RACE TCR library. TCRdb re-called the 3' RACE reads with MiXCR, one entry per CDR3 protein. The data contain tens of thousands of distinct CDR3 sequences, around 4.7% of them seen just once; the ten biggest clones take up approximately 0.7%. This specimen consisted of CD45RA+ CD4+ T cells from PBMCs, pooled from several time points, obtained from a donor given antiretroviral therapy, either interrupted or continuous. Noted subset: naive CD4+ CD45RA+ CD45RO- T cells. The receptors shown here come from a pool of human donors with HIV.

The sample holds many counts of this clonotype. This CDR3 is CATSARPGGRNEQFF. CDR3 bases: TGTGCCACCAGTGCGCGGCCGGGGGGTAGGAATGAGCAGTTCTTC. The gene calls are TRBV24-1 and TRBJ2-1, with 7 bases lining up with TRBD2. CDR3 size: 15 residues. In germline, CDR1 is KGHDR, CDR2 SFDVKD. J lost 7 bases, V lost 5 bases, and 10 bases had no gene match.

Many counts were recorded for this clonotype. CDR3 region: CASSSTRSSSYNEQFF. CDR3 nucleotides: TGCGCCAGCAGCTCAACCAGGTCCAGCTCCTACAATGAGCAGTTCTTC. The chain employs TRBV5-1 and TRBJ2-1; D not certain. V gave up 3 bases and J gave up 0 bases, with 13 bases separating them. Germline CDR1 reads SGHRS; CDR2 reads YFSETQ. The CDR3 is 16 residues long.

This clonotype was counted many times. The gene calls are TRBV20-1 and TRBJ2-5; a possible D gene is TRBD1 (6 bases). The CDR3 contains 11 residues. Per the germline V gene, CDR1 is DFQATT and CDR2 is SNEGSKA (reference sequence). V gave up 7 bases and J gave up 5 bases, with 11 bases separating them. The CDR3 spells CSVERGETQYF. CDR3 bases: TGCAGTGTAGAGAGGGGGGAGACCCAGTACTTC.

The V and J genes are TRBV11-3 and TRBJ1-1, with 7 nucleotides matching TRBD1. CDR1 is SGHNT, CDR2 YENEEA, per germline. The CDR3 loop spans 11 amino acids. J lost 10 bases, V lost 3 bases, and 2 bases had no gene match. CDR3 residues: CASSFQGGAFF. In DNA form, the CDR3 reads TGTGCCAGCAGCTTCCAGGGGGGAGCTTTCTTT.

Concerning this clonotype: Given a much more abundant clone one base away, this may be a read error. The chain joins TRBV12-3 or TRBV12-4 to TRBJ1-5; a possible D gene is TRBD1 (5 bases). The CDR3 has 14 residues. V was clipped by 5 bases and J by 2 bases, with 10 bases between them. The CDR3 coding sequence is TGTGCCAGCAGTGACGACAGAGGCAATCAGCCCCAGCATTTT. As protein: CASSDDRGNQPQHF.

This clonotype appeared many times. The chain couples TRBV30 to TRBJ2-6; no clear D gene. CDR1 is GTSNPN and CDR2 is SVGIG in the germline V gene (reference sequence). Trimming shortened V by 3 bases and J by 4 bases, and 4 bases separated the two germline ends. The CDR3 is made up of 12 amino acids. This chain's CDR3 is CAWSAGANVLTF. The CDR3 DNA reads TGTGCCTGGAGCGCCGGGGCCAACGTCCTGACTTTC.

This clonotype was picked up many times. The chain combines TRBV30 with TRBJ2-1; D might be TRBD2 (6 bases). The CDR3 runs to 14 residues. The germline V gene has CDR1 GTSNPN and CDR2 SVGIG (reference sequence). V lost 3 bases, J lost 0 bases, and 9 bases lay in between. CDR3 region: CAWREGSSYNEQFF. The CDR3 DNA reads as TGTGCCTGGAGGGAGGGAAGCTCCTACAATGAGCAGTTCTTC.